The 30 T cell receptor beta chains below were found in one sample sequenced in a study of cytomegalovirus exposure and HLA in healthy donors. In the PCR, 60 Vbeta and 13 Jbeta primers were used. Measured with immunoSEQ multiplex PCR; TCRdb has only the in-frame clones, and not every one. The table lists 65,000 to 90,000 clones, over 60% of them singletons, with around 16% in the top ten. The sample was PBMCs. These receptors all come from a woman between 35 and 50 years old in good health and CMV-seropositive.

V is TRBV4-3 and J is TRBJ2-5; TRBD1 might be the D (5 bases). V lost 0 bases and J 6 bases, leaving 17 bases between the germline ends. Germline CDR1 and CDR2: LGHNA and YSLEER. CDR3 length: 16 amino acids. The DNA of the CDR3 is TGCGCCAGCAGCCAAGATCCTAGGGGCAGGCAAAAGACCCAGTACTTC. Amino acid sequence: CASSQDPRGRQKTQYF.

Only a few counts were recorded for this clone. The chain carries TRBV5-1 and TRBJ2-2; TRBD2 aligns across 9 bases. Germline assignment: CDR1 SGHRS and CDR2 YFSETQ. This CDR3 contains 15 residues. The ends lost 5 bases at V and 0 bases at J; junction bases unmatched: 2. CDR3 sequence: CASRASGTNTGELFF. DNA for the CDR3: TGCGCCAGCAGGGCTAGCGGGACGAACACCGGGGAGCTGTTTTTT.

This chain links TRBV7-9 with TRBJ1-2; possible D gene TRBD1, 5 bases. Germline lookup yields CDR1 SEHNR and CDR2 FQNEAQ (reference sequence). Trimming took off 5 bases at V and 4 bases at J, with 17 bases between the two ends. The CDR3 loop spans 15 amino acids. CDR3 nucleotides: TGTGCCAGCAGCCGCTCGGGGGGTACCGCCTATGGCTACACCTTC. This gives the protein CASSRSGGTAYGYTF.

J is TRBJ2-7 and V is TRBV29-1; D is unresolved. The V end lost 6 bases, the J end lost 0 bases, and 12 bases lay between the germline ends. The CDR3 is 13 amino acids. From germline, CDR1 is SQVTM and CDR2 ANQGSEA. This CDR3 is CSVDGVSSYEQYF. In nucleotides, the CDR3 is TGCAGCGTCGACGGAGTGAGCTCCTACGAGCAGTACTTC.

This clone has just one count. CDR3: CASSQVVGGAIYF. The DNA for the CDR3 is TGCGCCAGCAGCCAAGTGGTCGGAGGCGCCATATATTTT. The chain employs TRBV4-3 and TRBJ1-3, with unresolved D. In germline, CDR1 is LGHNA, CDR2 YSLEER. The CDR3 covers 13 residues. V was cut by 1 base and J by 11 bases, with 12 bases left in between.

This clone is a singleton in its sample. CDR3 sequence: CASRVTGYGNTEAFF. The CDR3, as DNA: TGTGCCAGCAGGGTGACAGGGTATGGGAACACTGAAGCTTTCTTT. This chain uses TRBV2 with TRBJ1-1; 7 bases align to TRBD1. The germline V gene encodes CDR1 SNHLY and CDR2 FYNNEI. Trimming at V came to 6 bases and at J to 1 base, leaving 8 bases not matched to a gene. The CDR3 length is 15 residues.

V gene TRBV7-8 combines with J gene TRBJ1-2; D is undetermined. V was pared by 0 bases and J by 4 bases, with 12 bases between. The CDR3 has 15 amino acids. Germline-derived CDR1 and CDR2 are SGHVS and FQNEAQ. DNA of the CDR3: TGTGCCAGCAGCTTAGCCAGGTTGACGAGCTATGGCTACACCTTC. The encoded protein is CASSLARLTSYGYTF.

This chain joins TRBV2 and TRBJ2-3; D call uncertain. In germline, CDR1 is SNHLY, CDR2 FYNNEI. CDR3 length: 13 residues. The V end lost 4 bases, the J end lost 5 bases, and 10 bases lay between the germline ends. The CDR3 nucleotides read TGTGCCAGCAGTGGGGCAGCCCGAGATACGCAGTATTTT. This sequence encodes CASSGAARDTQYF.

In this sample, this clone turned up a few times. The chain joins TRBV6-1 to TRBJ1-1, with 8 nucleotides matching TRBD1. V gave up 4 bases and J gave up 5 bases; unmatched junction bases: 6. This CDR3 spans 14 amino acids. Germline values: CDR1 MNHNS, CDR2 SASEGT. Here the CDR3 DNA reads TGTGCCAGCAGTGGGACAGGGCAAGGAACTGAAGCTTTCTTT. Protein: CASSGTGQGTEAFF.

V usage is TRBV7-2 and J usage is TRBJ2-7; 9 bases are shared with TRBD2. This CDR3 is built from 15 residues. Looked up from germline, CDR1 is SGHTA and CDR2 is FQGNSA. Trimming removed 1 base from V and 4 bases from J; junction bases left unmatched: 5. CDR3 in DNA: TGTGCCAGCAGCTTAGGCGGGGGGGCCGCATACGAGCAGTACTTC. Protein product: CASSLGGGAAYEQYF. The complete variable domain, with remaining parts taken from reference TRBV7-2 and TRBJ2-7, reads GAGVSQSPSNKVTEKGKDVELRCDPISGHTALYWYRQSLGQGLEFLIYFQGNSAPDKSGLPSDRFSAERTGGSVSTLTIQRTQQEDSAVYLCASSLGGGAAYEQYFGPGTRLTVT.

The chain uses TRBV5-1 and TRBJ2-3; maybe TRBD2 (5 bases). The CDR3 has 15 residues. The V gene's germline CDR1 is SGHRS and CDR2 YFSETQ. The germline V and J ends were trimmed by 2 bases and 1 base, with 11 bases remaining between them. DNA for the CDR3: TGCGCCAGCAGCTTAAGGACGGAGGGCACAGATACGCAGTATTTT. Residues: CASSLRTEGTDTQYF.

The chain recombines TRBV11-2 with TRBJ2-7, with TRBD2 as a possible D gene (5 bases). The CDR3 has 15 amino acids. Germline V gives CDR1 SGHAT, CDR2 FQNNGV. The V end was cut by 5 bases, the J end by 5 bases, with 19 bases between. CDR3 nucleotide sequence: TGTGCCAGCAGCGCACCGGGAATTCTTCCTCACGAGCAGTACTTC. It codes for CASSAPGILPHEQYF.

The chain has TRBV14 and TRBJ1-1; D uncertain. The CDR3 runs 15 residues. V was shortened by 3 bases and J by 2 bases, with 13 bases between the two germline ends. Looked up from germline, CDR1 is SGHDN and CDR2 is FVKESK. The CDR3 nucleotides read TGTGCCAGCAGCCATCTACGACAAAGAAACACTGAAGCTTTCTTT. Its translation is CASSHLRQRNTEAFF.

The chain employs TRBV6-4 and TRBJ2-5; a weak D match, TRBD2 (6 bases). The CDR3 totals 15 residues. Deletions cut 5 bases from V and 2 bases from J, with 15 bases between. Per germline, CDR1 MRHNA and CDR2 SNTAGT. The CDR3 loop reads CASSRDSGSQETQYF. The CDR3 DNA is TGTGCCAGCAGTCGAGATAGCGGTTCACAAGAGACCCAGTACTTC.

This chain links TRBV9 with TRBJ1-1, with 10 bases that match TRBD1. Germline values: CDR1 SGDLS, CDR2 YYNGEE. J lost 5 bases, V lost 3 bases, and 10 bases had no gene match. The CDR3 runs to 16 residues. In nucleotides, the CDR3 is TGTGCCAGCAGCGCTCGGCCGGGACAGGGGATGACTGAAGCTTTCTTT. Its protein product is CASSARPGQGMTEAFF.

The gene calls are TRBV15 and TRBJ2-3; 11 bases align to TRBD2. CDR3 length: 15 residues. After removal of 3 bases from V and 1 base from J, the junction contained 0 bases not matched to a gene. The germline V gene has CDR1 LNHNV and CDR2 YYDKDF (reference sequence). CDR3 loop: CATSRTSGGTDTQYF. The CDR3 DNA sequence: TGTGCCACCAGCAGGACTAGCGGGGGCACAGATACGCAGTATTTT. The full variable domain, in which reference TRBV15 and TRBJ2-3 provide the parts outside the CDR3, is DAMVIQNPRYQVTQFGKPVTLSCSQTLNHNVMYWYQQKSSQAPKLLFHYYDKDFNNEADTPDNFQSRRPNTSFCFLDIRSPGLGDTAMYLCATSRTSGGTDTQYFGPGTRLTVL.

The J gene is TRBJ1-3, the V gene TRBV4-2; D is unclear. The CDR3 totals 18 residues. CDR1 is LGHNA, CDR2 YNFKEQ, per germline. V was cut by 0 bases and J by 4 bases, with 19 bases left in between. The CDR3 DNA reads TGTGCCAGCAGCCAAGAAATAAATCCCGCTGTACAAGGAAACACCATATATTTT. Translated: CASSQEINPAVQGNTIYF.

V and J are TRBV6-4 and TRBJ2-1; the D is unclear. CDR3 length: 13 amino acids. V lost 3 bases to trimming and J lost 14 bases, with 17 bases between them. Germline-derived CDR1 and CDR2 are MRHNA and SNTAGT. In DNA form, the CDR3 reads TGTGCCAGCAGTGAATCGGAGTCGGCCCAGAAGTTCTTC. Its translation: CASSESESAQKFF.

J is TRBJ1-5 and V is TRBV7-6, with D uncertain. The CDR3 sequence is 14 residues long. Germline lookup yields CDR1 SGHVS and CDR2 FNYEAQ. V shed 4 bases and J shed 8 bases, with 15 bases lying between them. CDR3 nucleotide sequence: TGTGCCAGCAGCTCGAATAGTGGTATGGAGCCCCAGCATTTT. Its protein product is CASSSNSGMEPQHF.

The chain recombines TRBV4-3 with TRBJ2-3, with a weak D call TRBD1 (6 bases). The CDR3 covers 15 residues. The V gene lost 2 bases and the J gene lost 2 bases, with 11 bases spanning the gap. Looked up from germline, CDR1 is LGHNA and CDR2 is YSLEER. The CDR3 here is CASSQQQGITDTQYF. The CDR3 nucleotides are TGCGCCAGCAGCCAACAACAGGGAATCACAGATACGCAGTATTTT.

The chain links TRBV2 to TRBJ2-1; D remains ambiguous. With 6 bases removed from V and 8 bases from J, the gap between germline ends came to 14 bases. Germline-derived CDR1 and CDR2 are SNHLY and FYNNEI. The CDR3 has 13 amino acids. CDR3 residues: CASRPDSVDEQFF. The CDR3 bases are TGTGCCAGCAGACCCGACTCAGTGGATGAGCAGTTCTTC.

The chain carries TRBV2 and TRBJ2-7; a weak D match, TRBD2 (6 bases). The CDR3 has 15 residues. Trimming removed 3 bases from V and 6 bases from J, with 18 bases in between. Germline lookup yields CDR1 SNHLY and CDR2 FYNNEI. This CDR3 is CASSDGGNNIGEQYF. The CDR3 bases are TGTGCCAGCAGTGATGGAGGGAACAACATAGGCGAGCAGTACTTC.

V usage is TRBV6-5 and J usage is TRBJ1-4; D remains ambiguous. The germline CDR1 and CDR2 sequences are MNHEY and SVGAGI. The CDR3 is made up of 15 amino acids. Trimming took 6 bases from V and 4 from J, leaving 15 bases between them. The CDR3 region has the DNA TGTGCCAGCAGGTTGGGGAGACGGCTTAATGAAAAACTGTTTTTT. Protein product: CASRLGRRLNEKLFF.

The CDR3 reads CAISELGQRSYEQYF. In nucleotides, the CDR3 is TGTGCCATCAGTGAGTTGGGACAGAGGTCCTACGAGCAGTACTTC. This rearrangement joins TRBV10-3 to TRBJ2-7; TRBD1 aligns across 7 bases. The CDR3 sequence is 15 residues long. V gave up 1 base and J gave up 1 base; unmatched junction bases: 4. Germline assignment: CDR1 ENHRY and CDR2 SYGVKD.

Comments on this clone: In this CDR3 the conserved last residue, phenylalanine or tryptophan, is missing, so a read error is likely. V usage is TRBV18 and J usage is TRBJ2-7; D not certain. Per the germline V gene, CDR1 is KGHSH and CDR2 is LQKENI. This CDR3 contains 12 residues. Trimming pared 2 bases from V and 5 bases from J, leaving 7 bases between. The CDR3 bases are TGTGCCAGCTCACCAGGTAGCAACGAGCAGTACCTC. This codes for CASSPGSNEQYL.

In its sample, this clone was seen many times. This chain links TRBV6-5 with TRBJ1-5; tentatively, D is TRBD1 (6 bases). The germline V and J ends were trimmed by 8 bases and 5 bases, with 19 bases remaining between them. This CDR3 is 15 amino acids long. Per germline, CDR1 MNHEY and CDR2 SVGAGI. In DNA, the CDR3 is TGTGCCAGCTCCAAAGGCGGACAGAACTATCAGCCCCAGCATTTT. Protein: CASSKGGQNYQPQHF.

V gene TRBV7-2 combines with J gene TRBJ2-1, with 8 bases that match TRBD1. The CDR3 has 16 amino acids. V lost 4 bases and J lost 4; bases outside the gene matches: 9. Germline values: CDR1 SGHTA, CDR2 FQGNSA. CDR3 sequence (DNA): TGTGCCAGCAGCTCAAGGGGGACAGGAACATACAATGAGCAGTTCTTC. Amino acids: CASSSRGTGTYNEQFF.

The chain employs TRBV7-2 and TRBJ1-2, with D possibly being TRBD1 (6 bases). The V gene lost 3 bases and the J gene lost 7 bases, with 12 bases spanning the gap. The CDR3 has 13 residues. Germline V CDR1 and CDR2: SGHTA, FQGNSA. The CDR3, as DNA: TGTGCCAGCAGCTTCACAGGGATTGGTGGCTACACCTTC. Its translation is CASSFTGIGGYTF.

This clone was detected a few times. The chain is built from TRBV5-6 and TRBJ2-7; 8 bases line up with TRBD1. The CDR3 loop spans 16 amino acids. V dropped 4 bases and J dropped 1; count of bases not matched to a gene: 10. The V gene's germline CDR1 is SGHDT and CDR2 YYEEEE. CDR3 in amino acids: CASSRLKGQGSYEQYF. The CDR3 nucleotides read TGTGCCAGCAGCCGATTGAAAGGACAGGGTTCCTACGAGCAGTACTTC. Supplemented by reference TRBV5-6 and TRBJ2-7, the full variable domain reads DAGVTQSPTHLIKTRGQQVTLRCSPKSGHDTVSWYQQALGQGPQFIFQYYEEEERQRGNFPDRFSGHQFPNYSSELNVNALLLGDSALYLCASSRLKGQGSYEQYFGPGTRLTVT.

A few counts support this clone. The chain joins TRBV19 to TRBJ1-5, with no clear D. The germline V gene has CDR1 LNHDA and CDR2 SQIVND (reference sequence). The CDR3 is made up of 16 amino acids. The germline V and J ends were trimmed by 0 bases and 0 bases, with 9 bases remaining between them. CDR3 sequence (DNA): TGTGCCAGTAGTATAGACGCGGCTTATAGCAATCAGCCCCAGCATTTT. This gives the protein CASSIDAAYSNQPQHF.